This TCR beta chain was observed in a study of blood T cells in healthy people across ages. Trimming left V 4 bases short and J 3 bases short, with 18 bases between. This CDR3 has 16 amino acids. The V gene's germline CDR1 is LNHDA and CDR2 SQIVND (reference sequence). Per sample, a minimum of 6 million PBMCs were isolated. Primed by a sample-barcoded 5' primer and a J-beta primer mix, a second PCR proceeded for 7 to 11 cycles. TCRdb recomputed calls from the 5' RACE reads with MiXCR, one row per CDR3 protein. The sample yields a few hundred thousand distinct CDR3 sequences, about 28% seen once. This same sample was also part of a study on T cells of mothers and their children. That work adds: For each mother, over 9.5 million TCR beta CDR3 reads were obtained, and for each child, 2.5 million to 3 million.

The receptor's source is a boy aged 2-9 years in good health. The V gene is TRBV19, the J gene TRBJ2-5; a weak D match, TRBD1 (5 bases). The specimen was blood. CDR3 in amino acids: CASSTRQRIMEETQYF. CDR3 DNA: TGTGCCAGTAGTACCCGACAGAGGATCATGGAAGAGACCCAGTACTTC.